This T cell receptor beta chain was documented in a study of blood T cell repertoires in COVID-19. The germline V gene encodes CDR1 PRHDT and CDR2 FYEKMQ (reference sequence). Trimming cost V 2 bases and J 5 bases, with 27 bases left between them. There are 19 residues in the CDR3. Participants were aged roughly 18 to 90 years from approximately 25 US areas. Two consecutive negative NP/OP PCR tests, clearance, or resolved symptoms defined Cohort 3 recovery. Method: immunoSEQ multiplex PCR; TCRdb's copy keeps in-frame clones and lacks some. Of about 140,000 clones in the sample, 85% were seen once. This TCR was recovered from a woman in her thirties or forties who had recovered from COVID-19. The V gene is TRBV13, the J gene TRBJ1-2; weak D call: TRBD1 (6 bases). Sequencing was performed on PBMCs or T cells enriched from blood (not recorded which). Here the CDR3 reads CASSLNSPTGLHLSYGYTF. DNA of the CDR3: TGTGCCAGCAGCTTAAATTCCCCGACAGGCCTTCACCTCTCATATGGCTACACCTTC.